This note documents a single T cell receptor beta chain sequence. The data derive from a study of technical replicates of blood from a handful of donors. The CDR3 extends over 15 amino acids. CDR1 SGHRS and CDR2 YFSETQ come from the germline V gene. J was trimmed by 5 bases and V by 5 bases; bases with no gene match: 7. Generated by immunoSEQ multiplex PCR, the TCRdb table keeps only in-frame clones and is missing some. The sample contains 50,000 to 70,000 clones, approximately 94% of which appear only once. Sequenced material: PBMCs. The V gene is TRBV5-1, the J gene TRBJ2-2; 9 nucleotides line up with TRBD1. The TCR sequence derives from a human donor in good health. Some clones in this sample may be carry-over from other donors' samples. CDR3 sequence: CASSLTGQGTGELFF. In DNA, the CDR3 is TGCGCCAGCAGTCTCACGGGACAGGGAACCGGGGAGCTGTTTTTT.